This TCR beta chain came from a study of spatial heterogeneity in lung cancer (dated 2019 in TCRdb). Concerning the study at large: The donors were 60 to 80 patients from the lung TRACERx cohort who had early-stage, untreated non-small cell lung cancer. At surgery, some 200 tumor regions, approximately 64 matched nontumor lung samples and 56 PBMC samples were TCR-sequenced for both alpha and beta chains. In the raw uncorrected reads, each unique combination of TCR and UMI appeared on average more than ten times. In non-small cell lung cancer, the study quantitatively compared TCR alpha and beta repertoires across several tumor regions, matched nontumor lung, and blood. More beta-chain than alpha-chain transcripts were consistently detected, likely reflecting higher beta-chain transcript abundance. Follow-up PBMC samples were sequenced whenever available, and the median time to follow-up was 2 to 3 years after resection. TCR repertoire features were related to nonsynonymous mutation counts determined by whole-exome sequencing of tumor tissue. The full study reports these points: Ubiquitous expanded tumor TCRs were detected in blood more often at tumor resection than at routine follow-up. Only 14 patients were included in comparisons of baseline and follow-up blood repertoires. Confirming at a functional level the hypothesis that regional TCRs recognize regional mutations was considered to require additional single-cell paired TCR alpha and beta sequencing.

Library method: 5' RACE. Instrument used: NextSeq 500. The TCR library protocol attached a unique molecular identifier to each TCR cDNA molecule to allow correction of PCR and sequencing errors. Under the source paper's analysis protocol: TCR identification, UMI-based error correction and CDR3 extraction were all carried out with Decombinator tools. Expanded TCRs were defined as those above a frequency of 2 per 1,000, corresponding to the top 1% of the tumor frequency distribution. Renyi diversity was computed with the R vegan package after each repertoire had been subsampled 100 times to 5,000 TCRs. CDR3 similarity networks were built from amino acid triplet string-kernel similarity, with CDR3s being connected when pairwise similarity was above 0.82. Clones were called with MiXCR by TCRdb after fastp trimmed the public reads at Q25, and only in-frame beta chains were retained. Under each unique CDR3 protein, matching rows form one entry showing the most common genes and DNA. The V and J calls were determined by TCRdb, not by the authors. In this sample the table shows tens of thousands of distinct CDR3 sequences, roughly 7.4% of which occur a single time. Roughly 35% of the sample is taken by the ten largest.

From a lookup of the germline V gene, CDR1 and CDR2 are SGHTA and FQGTGA. The germline V end is reduced by 5 bases and the J end by 6 bases; junction bases left unmatched: 7. The CDR3 spans 15 residues, from the cysteine through the phenylalanine. The read is trimmed to its CDR3 DNA, 45 bases read in frame from base 1. As for this clonotype: Its antigen is not yet known. No much larger clonotype is one base removed from it; base qualities were not supplied.

Sample time point, as interpreted from the label and publication: blood at routine non-recurrence follow-up after resection. TCR sequencing used whole RNA extracted from tumor and nontumor lung tissue, or from cryopreserved PBMC samples, without cell sorting. A patient was chosen for TCR sequencing only when enough RNA was available from at least two tumor regions. The receptor was derived from a female donor with early-stage non-small cell lung cancer. Sequences were derived from PBMCs, sampled at follow-up. Recombination joined TRBV7-3 with TRBJ2-3, and 11 junction bases match TRBD2. At the DNA level, the sequence is TGTGCCAGCAGCCCGGATAGCGGGGGGGCCGATACGCAGTATTTT. Translated, it reads CASSPDSGGADTQYF.